This T cell receptor (beta chain) was captured by sequencing in a study of blood T cell repertoires in COVID-19. Per the study methods: Reference gene primer amplification yielded estimated nucleated cell counts. Method: immunoSEQ multiplex PCR; TCRdb's copy keeps in-frame clones and lacks some. D and trimming come from the DNA, and the V and J calls and clone size come from that table. The sample includes hundreds of thousands of clones, around 80% seen only once; the top ten take 1.5% to 2%. Germline V gene sequence: CDR1 SGHTA, CDR2 FQGTGA. Trimming took 5 bases from V and 3 from J, leaving 14 bases between them. This CDR3 is 14 amino acids long.

The TCR sequence derives from a woman older than 75 with acute or convalescent COVID-19. The rearrangement uses TRBV7-3 and TRBJ2-7, with D tentatively TRBD2 (5 bases). The sequencing sample was made of peripheral blood. CDR3 coding DNA: TGTGCCAGCAGCCTAGCAGGACGCGACTACGAGCAGTACTTC. Protein sequence: CASSLAGRDYEQYF.